This paragraph covers one T cell receptor (beta chain) sequence. Its antigen remains unknown. The data stem from a study of cytomegalovirus exposure and HLA in healthy donors. Study-wide findings and caveats: According to reports, the classifier identified cytomegalovirus status with high specificity and sensitivity. In a later analysis, approximately 15,000 TCR beta sequences were associated with HLA alleles at 0.05 false discovery rate.

PCR amplification relied on 60 Vbeta primers (plus 13 Jbeta primers). Generated by immunoSEQ multiplex PCR, the TCRdb table keeps only in-frame clones and is missing some. This table holds 150,000 to 200,000 clones, roughly 77% found once. This TCR came from a woman in her fifties or sixties in good health and CMV-seronegative. The sample was PBMCs.

The CDR3 sequence is CASSFDSSLTDTQYF. In DNA form, the CDR3 reads TGCGCCAGCAGCTTCGACAGTAGCCTGACAGATACGCAGTATTTT. V and J are TRBV5-1 and TRBJ2-3; maybe TRBD1 (5 bases). Germline lookup yields CDR1 SGHRS and CDR2 YFSETQ. V was pared by 2 bases and J by 3 bases, with 13 bases between. The CDR3 spans 15 residues.